This T cell receptor (beta chain) was captured by sequencing in a study of blood T cell repertoires in COVID-19. Germline assignment: CDR1 MRHNA and CDR2 SNTAGT. The CDR3 covers 13 residues. With V trimmed by 4 bases and J by 8 bases, 6 bases remained unmatched. Participants' reported clinical history set cohort assignment. In the original analysis: The authors estimated nucleated cell counts from reference gene primer amplification. Assay: immunoSEQ multiplex PCR; the TCRdb copy retains only in-frame clones and omits some. The V and J calls and clone size come from that table; D and trimming were worked out from the DNA. The sample holds about 300,000 clones; over 75% are singletons and the top ten take around 9.3%.

The chain employs TRBV6-4 and TRBJ1-2, with TRBD1 matching over 8 bases. The material sequenced was PBMCs or T cells enriched from blood (not recorded which). This TCR derives from a young woman who had recovered from COVID-19. The CDR3 DNA follows: TGTGCCAGCAGTGTGACAGGGGCTGGGGGCTACACCTTC. Its translation is CASSVTGAGGYTF.